The 10 T cell receptor beta chains given below trace back to one sample, sequenced in a study of shared clonotypes between healthy human individuals. The protocol was immunoSEQ multiplex PCR, while the TCRdb copy is restricted to in-frame clones and leaves out a portion. The data show approximately 2.5 million clones, approximately 93% seen once. The source material was naive CD4+ T cells from PBMCs. The subset: CD45RA+ positively selected. The receptor set was obtained from a man aged 18 to 30 in good health. Some clones in this sample may be carry-over from other donors' samples.

The chain uses TRBV7-9 and TRBJ1-3; TRBD1 is a possible D gene (5 bases). Trimming pared 3 bases from V and 8 bases from J, leaving 8 bases between. CDR3 length: 12 amino acids. Germline V lookup: CDR1 SEHNR, CDR2 FQNEAQ (reference sequence). Written as DNA, the CDR3 is TGTGCCAGCAGCTTGACACAGGACACCATATATTTT. This sequence encodes CASSLTQDTIYF.

The chain combines TRBV5-4 with TRBJ2-7; 9 positions agree with TRBD2. In germline, CDR1 is SGHNT, CDR2 YYREEE (reference sequence). V was pared by 4 bases and J by 1 base, with 18 bases of the junction left unmatched. The CDR3 loop spans 19 amino acids. For the CDR3, the DNA is TGTGCCAGCAGCACCCGGGCGGGAGGGCTCCCGTCTACGTCCTACGAGCAGTACTTC. This sequence encodes CASSTRAGGLPSTSYEQYF. Together with reference TRBV5-4 and TRBJ2-7, the CDR3 gives the full variable domain: ETGVTQSPTHLIKTRGQQVTLRCSSQSGHNTVSWYQQALGQGPQFIFQYYREEENGRGNFPPRFSGLQFPNYSSELNVNALELDDSALYLCASSTRAGGLPSTSYEQYFGPGTRLTVT.

This chain joins TRBV28 and TRBJ2-4; 7 bases map to TRBD1. The CDR3 is made up of 15 amino acids. J gave up 8 bases and V 10 bases, and 17 bases lay outside the gene matches. The germline V gene encodes CDR1 MDHEN and CDR2 SYDVKM. CDR3 nucleotides: TGTGCCACATCTCCAGGACAGGTTTCATCGGACATTCAGTACTTC. This sequence encodes CATSPGQVSSDIQYF.

The chain links TRBV2 to TRBJ2-7; 9 bases line up with TRBD2. The CDR3 is made up of 14 amino acids. The germline V gene encodes CDR1 SNHLY and CDR2 FYNNEI. With V trimmed by 10 bases and J by 0 bases, 7 bases remained unmatched. CDR3 nucleotide sequence: TGTGCCACCTCGACTAGCGGCAGCTCCTACGAGCAGTACTTC. It encodes CATSTSGSSYEQYF. Using reference TRBV2 and TRBJ2-7 for the parts outside the CDR3, the full variable domain is EPEVTQTPSHQVTQMGQEVILRCVPISNHLYFYWYRQILGQKVEFLVSFYNNEISEKSEIFDDQFSVERPDGSNFTLKIRSTKLEDSAMYFCATSTSGSSYEQYFGPGTRLTVT.

The genes are TRBV5-6 and TRBJ2-7; no clear D gene. Germline V CDR1 and CDR2: SGHDT, YYEEEE. CDR3 length: 15 residues. Trimming took 4 bases from V and 3 from J, leaving 17 bases between them. The CDR3 region has the DNA TGTGCCAGCAGCGGGGTGGAGAATTGGGACTACGAGCAGTACTTC. Its protein is CASSGVENWDYEQYF.

The chain has TRBV28 and TRBJ2-2; the D gene is possibly TRBD2 (6 bases). CDR1 is MDHEN and CDR2 is SYDVKM in the germline V gene. CDR3 length: 13 amino acids. V lost 8 bases and J lost 5, with 12 bases in between. CDR3: CASVNSGTGELFF. Written as DNA, the CDR3 is TGTGCCAGCGTTAACAGCGGGACCGGGGAGCTGTTTTTT.

This clone came up once. The gene calls are TRBV29-1 and TRBJ2-1; D uncertain. The V end was cut by 8 bases, the J end by 3 bases, with 20 bases between. Germline values: CDR1 SQVTM, CDR2 ANQGSEA. This CDR3 is built from 15 residues. As DNA, the CDR3 is TGCAGCCATATCAGCTCCTTCCCCCTCTACAATGAGCAGTTCTTC. Translating gives CSHISSFPLYNEQFF.

The CDR3 is CAWSPPGYTYEQYF. The DNA for the CDR3 is TGTGCCTGGAGTCCCCCGGGCTATACCTACGAGCAGTACTTC. The gene calls are TRBV30 and TRBJ2-7; D remains unclear. V lost 2 bases to trimming and J lost 2 bases, with 13 bases between them. The CDR3 contains 14 residues. Per germline, CDR1 GTSNPN and CDR2 SVGIG (reference sequence).

The gene calls are TRBV21-1 and TRBJ2-2. TRBV21-1 has pseudogene status. CDR3 length: 15 amino acids. CDR3 in DNA: TGTGCCAGCAGCCGATGGGAGACCAGGGCCGGGGAGCTGTTTTTT. It is translated as CASSRWETRAGELFF.

In its sample, this clone was seen once. V is TRBV6-6 and J is TRBJ1-5, with D unresolved. V lost 6 bases and J 0 bases, leaving 15 bases between the germline ends. Germline V lookup: CDR1 MNHNY, CDR2 SVGAGI (reference sequence). The CDR3 runs 16 residues. The CDR3 reads CASRLGEMDSNQPQHF. In nucleotides, the CDR3 is TGTGCCAGCAGACTCGGAGAAATGGATAGCAATCAGCCCCAGCATTTT.